This TCR beta chain was recovered during a study of T cell repertoires in cytomegalovirus infection. General study points: The ex vivo response showed dominance by HLA-C-restricted CMV-specific TCR beta clonotypes.

Only a few counts were recorded for this clonotype. Its target is unknown. The CDR3 length is 13 residues. Trimming stripped 0 bases from V and 4 bases from J, with 6 bases between. Germline values: CDR1 MNHEY, CDR2 SVGAGI. TCRdb itself ran the reads through MiXCR, one entry per CDR3 protein. The table shows hundreds of thousands of distinct CDR3 sequences, with about a third occurring only once. Sequencing was carried out using PBMCs. The rearrangement links TRBV6-5 to TRBJ1-1; D remains ambiguous. This clonotype originated in a human donor in good health (CMV status not recorded). Some clones in this sample may be carry-over from other donors' samples. The CDR3 loop reads CASSYSYLTEAFF. DNA of the CDR3: TGTGCCAGCAGTTACTCGTATCTCACTGAAGCTTTCTTT.